Below, 8 T cell receptor beta chains from the same sample are listed, as sequenced in a study of OX40 agonist ivuxolimab in advanced cancers. TCRdb keeps only in-frame clones here, not all; method: immunoSEQ multiplex PCR. Among roughly 80,000 clones, about 86% were seen once, and the ten largest hold approximately 2%. The sample in question was CD4+ or CD8+ T cells sorted from blood, obtained in a trial of the OX40 agonist ivuxolimab. All receptors come from an adult with an advanced solid tumor such as melanoma, head and neck, liver or kidney cancer.

This chain connects TRBV11-2 to TRBJ1-1; a weak D match, TRBD1 (6 bases). This CDR3 has 12 residues. Between the trimmed V and J ends, which lost 3 bases and 5 bases, there was a span of 7 bases. Germline V gene lookup returns CDR1 SGHAT and CDR2 FQNNGV. CDR3 bases: TGTGCCAGCAGCTTCCAGGGGACTGAAGCTTTCTTT. This translates into CASSFQGTEAFF.

V and J are TRBV18 and TRBJ1-2; D is undetermined. The CDR3 length is 13 residues. V was trimmed by 2 bases and J by 1 base, leaving 5 bases between them. The germline V gene encodes CDR1 KGHSH and CDR2 LQKENI. CDR3 residues: CASSPGYNYGYTF. DNA for the CDR3: TGTGCCAGCTCACCAGGTTATAACTATGGCTACACCTTC.

This clone occurred many times. The DNA for the CDR3 is TGTGCCAGCAGCCCGACAGAGCTATATGGCTACACCTTC. Translating it yields CASSPTELYGYTF. The chain has TRBV7-2 and TRBJ1-2; D possibly corresponds to TRBD1 (5 bases). V gave up 5 bases and J gave up 5 bases, with 12 bases separating them. The germline V gene has CDR1 SGHTA and CDR2 FQGNSA. The CDR3 is made up of 13 amino acids.

J is TRBJ2-7 and V is TRBV25-1; D unresolved. Germline V gene sequence: CDR1 MGHDK, CDR2 SYGVNS. The CDR3 sequence is 11 residues long. The V and J ends lost 6 bases and 5 bases respectively, with 8 bases between them. The CDR3 loop reads CASRGVHEQYF. The CDR3 nucleotides read TGTGCCAGCAGGGGTGTCCACGAGCAGTACTTC.

This clone is a singleton in its sample. The V and J genes are TRBV7-8 and TRBJ1-2; unclear D gene. Trimming pared 1 base from V and 1 base from J, leaving 4 bases between. Per germline, CDR1 SGHVS and CDR2 FQNEAQ. The CDR3 runs to 13 residues. CDR3 nucleotides: TGTGCCAGCAGCTTAGTCAGTAACTATGGCTACACCTTC. This encodes CASSLVSNYGYTF.

This chain links TRBV5-8 with TRBJ2-7; weak D call: TRBD2 (6 bases). The CDR3 length is 15 residues. Trimming took 4 bases from V and 4 from J, leaving 18 bases between them. The V gene's germline CDR1 is SGHTS and CDR2 YDEGEE. CDR3 in amino acids: CASSPGPSGVYEQYF. CDR3 in DNA: TGTGCCAGCAGCCCGGGACCTTCGGGGGTGTACGAGCAGTACTTC.

The chain links TRBV19 to TRBJ1-2, with D unclear. CDR1 is LNHDA and CDR2 is SQIVND in the germline V gene (reference sequence). The V end was cut by 3 bases, the J end by 6 bases, with 5 bases between. The length of the CDR3 is 11 residues. This chain's CDR3 is CASSIRDGYTF. The CDR3 coding sequence is TGTGCCAGTAGTATTAGGGATGGCTACACCTTC.

This clone was detected once. The V gene is TRBV7-3, the J gene TRBJ2-7, with TRBD1 identical over 8 bases. CDR3 length: 13 residues. The germline V gene has CDR1 SGHTA and CDR2 FQGTGA. The trim removed 2 bases at V and 5 bases at J, leaving 2 bases unmatched. CDR3 loop: CASSLQGADEQYF. The CDR3, as DNA: TGTGCCAGCAGCTTACAGGGGGCAGACGAGCAGTACTTC.